These 2 T cell receptor beta chains were sequenced from one sample in a study of metastatic and nonmetastatic thyroid tumors. With MiXCR, TCRdb called clones anew from the PCR reads. This sample has approximately 65,000 clones, with about 4% found just once. Not a single patient had been given any form of treatment at any point before undergoing thyroid surgery. Specimen: blood. All receptors come from a female donor with papillary thyroid cancer or a benign thyroid nodule (not recorded which). Some clones in this sample may be carry-over from other donors' samples.

This clone was recorded once. Likely a read error: the CDR3 ends without its conserved phenylalanine or tryptophan. The V and J genes are TRBV19 and TRBJ1-3; D uncertain. The CDR3 is made up of 14 amino acids. In germline, CDR1 is LNHDA, CDR2 SQIVND (reference sequence). Trimming removed 6 bases at V and 0 bases at J, with 9 bases between. The CDR3 protein is CASRSYISGNTIYS. CDR3 sequence (DNA): TGTGCCAGTAGAAGTTACATCTCTGGAAACACCATATATTCT.

This clone was detected a few times. The chain recombines TRBV7-3 with TRBJ1-2; D gene uncertain. Between the trimmed V and J ends, which lost 0 bases and 6 bases, there was a span of 2 bases. Germline values: CDR1 SGHTA, CDR2 FQGTGA. The CDR3 has 11 residues. The CDR3 here is CASSLTDGYTF. The DNA for the CDR3 is TGTGCCAGCAGCTTAACGGATGGCTACACCTTC. The whole variable domain, remainder taken from reference TRBV7-3 and TRBJ1-2, is GAGVSQTPSNKVTEKGKYVELRCDPISGHTALYWYRQSLGQGPEFLIYFQGTGAADDSGLPNDRFFAVRPEGSVSTLKIQRTERGDSAVYLCASSLTDGYTFGSGTRLTVV.